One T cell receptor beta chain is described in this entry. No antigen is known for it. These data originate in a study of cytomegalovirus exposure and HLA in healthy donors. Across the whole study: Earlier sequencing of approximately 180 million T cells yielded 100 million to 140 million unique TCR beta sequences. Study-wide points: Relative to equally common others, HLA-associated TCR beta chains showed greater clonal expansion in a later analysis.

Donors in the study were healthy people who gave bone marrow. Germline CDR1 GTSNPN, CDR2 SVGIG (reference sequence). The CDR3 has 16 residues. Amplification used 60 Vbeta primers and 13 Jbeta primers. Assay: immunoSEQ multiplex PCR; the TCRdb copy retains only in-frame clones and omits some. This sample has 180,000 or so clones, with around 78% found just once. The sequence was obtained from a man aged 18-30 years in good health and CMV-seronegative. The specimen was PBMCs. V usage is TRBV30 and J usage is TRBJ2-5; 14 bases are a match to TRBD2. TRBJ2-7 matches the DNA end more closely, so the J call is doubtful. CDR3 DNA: TGTGCCTGGAGTAACCCCGGGACTAGCGGGAGCTACGAGCAGTACTTC. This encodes CAWSNPGTSGSYEQYF.